The 21 T cell receptor beta chains presented below share a single source sample, sequenced in a study of T cells in women clearing cervical HPV infection. Clones were sequenced by immunoSEQ multiplex PCR, and TCRdb holds only the in-frame ones, with some missing. This sample lists around 33,000 clones; its ten largest clones have 3.5%. Material for sequencing was blood buffy coat. The source of these receptors is a woman between 18 and 70 years old with a cervical HPV16 infection that either progressed to CIN3+ or cleared (not recorded which).

Frequency places this clone as medium-sized (0.01 to 0.1%). The CDR3 is cut off 3 residues early in the read; its end comes from the germline J gene. This rearrangement joins TRBV18 to TRBJ2-1; tentative D call: TRBD2 (5 bases). Germline values: CDR1 KGHSH, CDR2 LQKENI. Trimming stripped 3 bases from V and 5 bases from J, with 11 bases between. The CDR3 totals 14 residues. The DNA read from the CDR3 is TGTGCCAGCTCACCCCCCGAGGGTCACAATGAG. The encoded protein is CASSPPEGHNE. The full CDR3 is CASSPPEGHNEQFF.

Comments on this clone: The read comes to an end 3 residues before the CDR3 does, leaving the germline J gene to fill in the end. The V gene is TRBV5-1, the J gene TRBJ2-2; 12 nucleotides agree with TRBD1. V lost 1 base, J lost 3 bases, and 1 base stayed unmatched. The CDR3 is 16 residues long. The germline V gene encodes CDR1 SGHRS and CDR2 YFSETQ. Incomplete CDR3 DNA: TGCGCCAGCAGCTTGCGGGACAGGGGGCACACCGGGGAG. Encoded protein: CASSLRDRGHTGE. The CDR3 reads in full as CASSLRDRGHTGELFF.

CDR3 bases read: TGTGCCAGCAGTGAATGGGAGGGACTCTCCTACGAG. It yields the protein CASSEWEGLSYE. The whole CDR3 is CASSEWEGLSYEQYF. The chain carries TRBV6-1 and TRBJ2-7; 7 bases are shared with TRBD2. The CDR3 end lies 3 residues beyond the end of the read and is filled in from the germline J gene. In germline, CDR1 is MNHNS, CDR2 SASEGT. The CDR3 spans 15 residues. With 2 bases clipped from V and 0 bases from J, the junction kept 4 bases outside the gene matches.

With regard to this clone: The CDR3 is cut off 3 residues early in the read; its end comes from the germline J gene. The genes are TRBV7-9 and TRBJ1-1; TRBD1 aligns across 9 bases. This CDR3 is 14 amino acids long. The V and J ends lost 8 bases and 1 base, in that order; junction bases with no gene match: 5. Germline V CDR1 and CDR2: SEHNR, FQNEAQ (reference sequence). The chain's CDR3 is CASQQGATNTEAFF. Incomplete CDR3 DNA: TGTGCCAGCCAACAGGGGGCCACGAACACTGAA.

For this clone: The read gets to within 3 residues of the CDR3 end, and the germline J gene fills in the rest. V and J are TRBV19 and TRBJ1-2; D gene unclear. The germline V gene has CDR1 LNHDA and CDR2 SQIVND (reference sequence). The CDR3 totals 15 residues. The CDR3 protein is CASSNLVLAKNIYTF. The part of the CDR3 DNA that was read is TGTGCCAGTAGTAACCTGGTTCTAGCCAAAAACATC.

With respect to this clone: The CDR3 end is not reached by the read, which stops 3 residues before it; the germline J gene fills it in. This chain uses TRBV11-3 with TRBJ1-1, with 10 bases aligning to TRBD1. The ends lost 5 bases at V and 4 bases at J; junction bases unmatched: 7. Germline V lookup: CDR1 SGHNT, CDR2 YENEEA. The CDR3 consists of 15 residues. The DNA read from the CDR3 is TGTGCCAGCAGCCCTTCGACAGGGGGCGGCACTGAA. Translating gives CASSPSTGGGTE. The CDR3 as a whole reads CASSPSTGGGTEAFF.

To note about this clone: Sequencing ends 3 residues short of the CDR3 end; the germline J gene provides the rest. The V gene is TRBV30, the J gene TRBJ2-2, with D possibly TRBD2 on 7 matching bases. Germline CDR1 GTSNPN, CDR2 SVGIG (reference sequence). The CDR3 contains 13 residues. The part of the CDR3 DNA that was read is TGTGCCGGGCGGGGGCTTCGAAATTCACCG. As protein: CAGRGLRNSP. In full, the CDR3 reads CAGRGLRNSPLFF.

As regards this clone: The observed sequence ends 3 residues before the CDR3 terminus, with the missing tail filled in from the germline J gene. This chain connects TRBV20-1 to TRBJ2-4; D is uncertain. The CDR3 is made up of 13 amino acids. V lost 6 bases and J lost 2, with 11 bases in between. Per the germline V gene, CDR1 is DFQATT and CDR2 is SNEGSKA (reference sequence). The covered CDR3 bases are TGCAGTGCCTTACACGAGTCCAAAAACATT. Its translation is CSALHESKNI. The whole CDR3 region reads CSALHESKNIQYF.

Note on this clone: The read ends 3 residues shy of where the CDR3 ends; the end is completed using the germline J gene. The chain recombines TRBV29-1 with TRBJ2-1; 7 bases match TRBD2. This CDR3 spans 14 amino acids. J lost 7 bases, V lost 3 bases, and 9 bases had no gene match. Germline V gene lookup returns CDR1 SQVTM and CDR2 ANQGSEA. Partial CDR3 DNA: TGCAGCGTTGATAAACTAGCGCTGGGGAATGAG. It translates to CSVDKLALGNE. The entire CDR3 protein is CSVDKLALGNEQFF.

On this clone: The CDR3 goes on 3 residues after the read ends, and that part is filled in from the germline J gene. This rearrangement joins TRBV5-1 to TRBJ2-5, with TRBD2 identical over 14 bases. Germline CDR1 SGHRS, CDR2 YFSETQ. The CDR3 runs to 16 residues. V lost 4 bases, J lost 4 bases, and 6 bases stayed unmatched. The CDR3 here is CASSPGTSGRLETQYF. The covered CDR3 bases are TGCGCCAGCAGCCCAGGGACTAGCGGGAGATTAGAGACC.

With regard to this clone: The read stops 3 residues short of the end of the CDR3; the missing end is completed from the germline J gene. The V call is TRBV20-1, the J call TRBJ2-3; the match to TRBD1 covers 8 bases. Trimming cost V 6 bases and J 2 bases; bases outside gene matches: 16. This CDR3 comprises 17 residues. Germline CDR1 reads DFQATT; CDR2 reads SNEGSKA (reference sequence). The CDR3 reads CSARSPPGQDFTDTQYF. The CDR3 DNA, read in part, is TGCAGTGCCAGAAGTCCGCCGGGACAGGACTTCACAGATACG.

Remarks on this clone: The CDR3 goes on 3 residues after the read ends, and that part is filled in from the germline J gene. This rearrangement joins TRBV4-1 to TRBJ2-7; 7 bases line up with TRBD2. This CDR3 is built from 16 residues. V was clipped by 4 bases and J by 2 bases; unmatched bases: 11. Germline values: CDR1 MGHRA, CDR2 YSYEKL. CDR3 sequence: CASSLSSREWAYEQYF. The sequenced part of the CDR3 DNA is TGCGCCAGCAGCCTTTCTTCGCGGGAGTGGGCCTACGAG.

Notes on this clone: Sequence at one end of the junction differs from germline and may be a read error. Read data end 3 residues before the CDR3 end; the end is taken from the germline J gene. V usage is TRBV6-1 and J usage is TRBJ1-1; 7 nucleotides agree with TRBD1. The CDR3 spans 14 residues. Germline values: CDR1 MNHNS, CDR2 SASEGT. CDR3 DNA, as far as it was read: TGTGCCAGCAGCGAAGACAGGGATTTCACTGAA. Amino acid sequence: CASSEDRDFTE. The complete CDR3 sequence is CASSEDRDFTEAFF.

A remark on this clone: Read data end 3 residues before the CDR3 end; the end is taken from the germline J gene. The chain couples TRBV6-2 or TRBV6-3 to TRBJ1-2; maybe TRBD1 (6 bases). The CDR3 sequence is 15 residues long. Germline lookup yields CDR1 MNHEY and CDR2 SVGEGT. With 2 bases removed from V and 4 bases from J, the gap between germline ends came to 14 bases. CDR3 loop: CASSYAGQSLYGYTF. The part of the CDR3 DNA that was read is TGTGCCAGCAGTTACGCAGGACAGAGTCTCTATGGC.

In the case of this clone: The CDR3 goes on 3 residues after the read ends, and that part is filled in from the germline J gene. This chain links TRBV7-2 with TRBJ1-2; D is undetermined. CDR3 length: 11 residues. Germline assignment: CDR1 SGHTA and CDR2 FQGNSA. CDR3 residues: CASSQSYDYTF. CDR3 bases read: TGTGCCAGCAGCCAATCCTACGAC.

As regards this clone: The CDR3 is cut off 3 residues early in the read; its end comes from the germline J gene. The chain joins TRBV2 to TRBJ2-3, with TRBD1 matching 7 bases. The junction had 5 bases not matched to a gene; V was cut back by 8 bases and J by 3 bases. CDR1 and CDR2 (germline): SNHLY, FYNNEI. The CDR3 runs to 13 residues. The CDR3 loop reads CASLGTATDTQYF. CDR3 DNA, as far as it was read: TGTGCCAGCCTCGGGACAGCGACAGATACG.

Concerning this clone itself: The CDR3 goes on 3 residues after the read ends, and that part is filled in from the germline J gene. The chain joins TRBV7-3 to TRBJ2-3, with D uncertain. CDR3 length equals 12 residues. Between the trimmed V and J ends, which lost 2 bases and 8 bases, there was a span of 8 bases. Germline loops: CDR1 SGHTA, CDR2 FQGTGA. CDR3 DNA, as far as it was read: TGTGCCAGCAGCTTACAGGAGAGTACG. This translates into CASSLQEST. The complete CDR3 reads CASSLQESTQYF.

In the case of this clone: The read terminates 3 residues before the CDR3 end, so the remaining end is supplied by the germline J gene. The rearrangement links TRBV19 to TRBJ2-2; D perhaps matches TRBD1 (6 bases). The V gene's germline CDR1 is LNHDA and CDR2 SQIVND (reference sequence). Trimming removed 10 bases at V and 7 bases at J, with 16 bases between. This CDR3 has 13 residues. Here the CDR3 reads CATIQGFGGELFF. Partial CDR3 DNA: TGTGCCACCATACAGGGTTTCGGCGGGGAG.

For this clone: The CDR3 end is not reached by the read, which stops 3 residues before it; the germline J gene fills it in. The chain is built from TRBV13 and TRBJ2-5, with 10 bases fitting TRBD2. The CDR3 length is 16 residues. Per germline, CDR1 PRHDT and CDR2 FYEKMQ (reference sequence). The junction had 3 bases not matched to a gene; V was cut back by 0 bases and J by 2 bases. CDR3 bases read: TGTGCCAGCAGCTTAGGACTAGCGGGAAATCAAGAGACC. This gives the protein CASSLGLAGNQET. The complete CDR3 sequence is CASSLGLAGNQETQYF.

This clone shows up as medium-sized (0.01 to 0.1%) by frequency. The read finishes 3 residues shy of the CDR3 end, and the germline J gene is used to complete it. The V gene is TRBV20-1, the J gene TRBJ1-1; 10 bases agree with TRBD1. The CDR3 loop spans 16 amino acids. The V gene's germline CDR1 is DFQATT and CDR2 SNEGSKA (reference sequence). Unmatched junction bases numbered 15, after V lost 7 bases and J lost 4 bases. The CDR3 protein is CSVPTSGQGSVTEAFF. The CDR3 bases that were read are TGCAGTGTTCCAACCTCGGGACAGGGGAGCGTCACTGAA.

Of note for this clone: The read halts 3 residues ahead of the CDR3 end, with the missing end drawn from the germline J gene. The chain is built from TRBV19 and TRBJ2-2, with TRBD2 identical over 13 bases. Germline lookup yields CDR1 LNHDA and CDR2 SQIVND (reference sequence). The CDR3 is 18 residues long. Unmatched junction bases numbered 11, after V lost 6 bases and J lost 4 bases. CDR3 DNA (partial): TGTGCCAGTAGATCCCCTGGACTAGCGGGAGTCACCACCGGGGAG. Residues: CASRSPGLAGVTTGE. The whole CDR3 protein is CASRSPGLAGVTTGELFF.